A selection of T cell receptor beta chains follows, all from one sample in a study of blood T cell repertoires in COVID-19. Sequencing used immunoSEQ multiplex PCR; TCRdb keeps in-frame clones, though not all of them. The sample holds about 160,000 clones; around 92% are singletons and the top ten take approximately 4.8%. The sequenced sample consisted of peripheral blood. Receptors originate from a young man with COVID-19, enrolled during active disease. Both conserved end residues are part of each CDR3. D genes are given only for firm matches. Part of the rows lack a size; the others show once, few, many or a class for expanded clones.

CAWTGSAYSSPLHF,TGTGCCTGGACAGGATCCGCCTATTCCTCACCCCTCCACTTT,TRBJ1-6,-,-,14,TRBV30
CASSPDRGPRAGTEAFF,TGTGCCAGCAGTCCCGACAGGGGGCCTCGTGCGGGCACTGAAGCTTTCTTT,TRBJ1-1,-,TRBD1,17,TRBV2
CATSLGQGGTEAFF,TGTGCCACCAGCTTAGGACAGGGTGGCACTGAAGCTTTCTTT,TRBJ1-1,-,TRBD1,14,TRBV15
CASTVGGASLSYGYTF,TGTGCCAGTACGGTAGGGGGCGCGTCTTTGTCGTATGGCTACACCTTC,TRBJ1-2,-,TRBD1,16,TRBV9
CASSFTFSLTEAFF,TGTGCCAGCAGTTTTACTTTTAGCCTAACTGAAGCTTTCTTT,TRBJ1-1,once,-,14,TRBV6-2/TRBV6-3
CASSQERWGGEAFF,TGCGCCAGCAGCCAAGAGAGGTGGGGGGGCGAAGCTTTCTTT,TRBJ1-1,-,-,14,TRBV4-3
CAWKGQLNTEAFF,TGTGCCTGGAAAGGACAGTTGAACACTGAAGCTTTCTTT,TRBJ1-1,once,-,13,TRBV30
CAIHGTANTGELFF,TGTGCCATTCACGGGACAGCGAACACCGGGGAGCTGTTTTTT,TRBJ2-2,-,TRBD1,14,TRBV10-3
CASIRDSLTEAFF,TGTGCCAGTATCAGAGACAGCCTCACTGAAGCTTTCTTT,TRBJ1-1,-,-,13,TRBV19
CASSRTGFYGYTF,TGTGCCAGCAGCCGGACAGGTTTCTATGGCTACACCTTC,TRBJ1-2,-,TRBD1,13,TRBV5-8
CASRTAGTEAFF,TGTGCCAGCAGGACCGCGGGTACTGAAGCTTTCTTT,TRBJ1-1,few,-,12,TRBV12-3/TRBV12-4
CASSRGRGGETQYF,TGTGCCAGCAGCCGAGGCCGGGGGGGAGAGACCCAGTACTTC,TRBJ2-5,-,TRBD2,14,TRBV5-6
CASSQTLAGVDEQFF,TGTGCCAGCAGCCAAACACTAGCGGGAGTCGATGAGCAGTTCTTC,TRBJ2-1,-,TRBD2,15,TRBV3-1/TRBV3-2